Listed below are T cell receptor beta chains from one sample, sequenced in a study of CD8+ T cells in alopecia areata. The data were produced by immunoSEQ multiplex PCR, yet TCRdb's version contains in-frame clones alone and is incomplete. The sample has 90,000 to 100,000 clones; roughly two fifths are singletons. Sequencing was carried out using CD4+ T cells sorted from blood. The receptor set was obtained from a human donor with alopecia areata. The CDR3 runs from the conserved cysteine through the conserved F or W. A D gene is named only where the DNA matches it firmly. Clone size, where shown, is once, few, many, or a class for clones that have expanded.

TGTGCCAGCATTAGCAGACCCCTCGATGAGCAGTTCTTC,CASISRPLDEQFF,TRBV2,NA,TRBJ2-1,NA
TGTGCCAGCAGTTACGGCTCAGCGGGGGGGCTCAATGAGCAGTTCTTC,CASSYGSAGGLNEQFF,TRBV6-5,NA,TRBJ2-1,TRBD2
TGCGCCAGCAGCAGGGGGACAGCTAACTATGGCTACACCTTC,CASSRGTANYGYTF,TRBV5-1,NA,TRBJ1-2,TRBD1
TGCAGCGTCGTTTCGGGACAGGGGTACGAGCAGTACTTC,CSVVSGQGYEQYF,TRBV29-1,NA,TRBJ2-7,TRBD1
TGTGCCAGCATCCAAACGTTGACGTATCGGGAGCAGTTCTTC,CASIQTLTYREQFF,TRBV5-5,NA,TRBJ2-1,NA
TGTGCCAGCTCACCTATCCCGGGAATTACACACGAGCAGTACTTC,CASSPIPGITHEQYF,TRBV18,few,TRBJ2-7,NA
TGTGCCAGCAGTCCCCTCAGGGGGCAGGGAGATACGCAGTATTTT,CASSPLRGQGDTQYF,TRBV27,NA,TRBJ2-3,TRBD1
TGCGCCAGCAGCCCGGATTTATCGGGGGGGAACCACGAGCAGTACTTC,CASSPDLSGGNHEQYF,TRBV5-1,few,TRBJ2-7,TRBD2
TGCAGCGTTGGCGGCGGAAAGACCCAGTACTTC,CSVGGGKTQYF,TRBV29-1,NA,TRBJ2-5,NA
TGCGCCAGCAGCGGGACCGGGACAGGGTCCTACGAGCAGTACTTC,CASSGTGTGSYEQYF,TRBV5-1,NA,TRBJ2-7,TRBD1
TGTGCCAGCTGCCGGGACAGGGGGTCCTACGAGCAGTACTTC,CASCRDRGSYEQYF,TRBV6-1,NA,TRBJ2-7,TRBD1
TGCGCCAGCAGCCAAGTTCACACCGGGGAGCTGTTTTTT,CASSQVHTGELFF,TRBV4-1,few,TRBJ2-2,NA
TGCGCCAGCAGCGACACAGGGGTCTACGAGCAGTACTTC,CASSDTGVYEQYF,TRBV10-2,NA,TRBJ2-7,TRBD1
TGCAGCGTTGCGAAATCCCAGGGGGCTGAAGCTTTCTTT,CSVAKSQGAEAFF,TRBV29-1,NA,TRBJ1-1,TRBD1
TGTGCCAGCAGCTTTCCGGGACGGAGGGCCGGGGAGCTGTTTTTT,CASSFPGRRAGELFF,TRBV7-6,NA,TRBJ2-2,NA
TGCAGCGTTGAATCGGGCGGGCGCGAGCAGTACTTC,CSVESGGREQYF,TRBV29-1,few,TRBJ2-7,NA